The 25 T cell receptor beta chains below come from one sample, sequenced in a study of T-cell reconstitution after alpha-beta-depleted transplantation in children. Preparing the TCRbeta library involved the use of unique molecular identifiers. TCRdb fed the PCR reads into MiXCR, producing one record per CDR3 protein. The data show about a million distinct CDR3 sequences, under 30% seen once. The source was PBMCs, mostly from graft donor cells, collected 360 days after TCRalphabeta/CD19-depleted stem cell transplant. These receptors all come from a boy younger than two who had a stem cell transplant for SCID, so the T cells may come from the graft donor.

In this sample, this clonotype turned up a few times. V gene TRBV4-3 combines with J gene TRBJ2-3; TRBD2 aligns across 11 bases. The V segment lost 4 bases and the J segment 3 bases; nucleotides outside the gene matches: 6. This CDR3 is built from 16 residues. The germline CDR1 and CDR2 sequences are LGHNA and YSLEER. CDR3 protein: CASSRVLAGGTDTQYF. In nucleotides, the CDR3 is TGCGCCAGCAGCCGAGTTTTAGCGGGGGGGACAGATACGCAGTATTTT.

J is TRBJ2-6 and V is TRBV5-1; D call uncertain. Germline assignment: CDR1 SGHRS and CDR2 YFSETQ. Trimming shortened V by 1 base and J by 0 bases, and 8 bases separated the two germline ends. The CDR3 runs to 16 residues. CDR3 in amino acids: CASSLLYNSGANVLTF. The CDR3 DNA sequence: TGCGCCAGCAGCTTGCTATACAACTCTGGGGCCAACGTCCTGACTTTC.

This clonotype was seen many times. The chain joins TRBV20-1 to TRBJ1-5; 7 bases line up with TRBD1. Germline-derived CDR1 and CDR2 are DFQATT and SNEGSKA (reference sequence). The CDR3 contains 14 residues. Losses at the gene ends were 3 bases for V and 0 bases for J; bases not matched to a gene: 2. CDR3 sequence (DNA): TGCAGTGCTAGTCGACAGGGTAGCAATCAGCCCCAGCATTTT. It codes for CSASRQGSNQPQHF.

The chain joins TRBV9 to TRBJ1-1; 7 bases line up with TRBD1. The V segment lost 0 bases and the J segment 3 bases; nucleotides outside the gene matches: 5. Germline assignment: CDR1 SGDLS and CDR2 YYNGEE. This CDR3 comprises 15 residues. For the CDR3, the DNA is TGTGCCAGCAGCGTAGAGCAGGGGGAGTACACTGAAGCTTTCTTT. Encoded protein: CASSVEQGEYTEAFF.

This clonotype was seen a handful of times. The J gene is TRBJ2-1, the V gene TRBV7-7, with D tentatively TRBD1 (5 bases). This CDR3 has 15 residues. V gave up 1 base and J gave up 8 bases, with 15 bases separating them. Germline CDR1 reads SSHAT; CDR2 reads FNYEAQ (reference sequence). This chain's CDR3 is CASSLGSPGMDEQFF. The CDR3 bases are TGTGCCAGCAGCTTAGGGTCCCCAGGGATGGATGAGCAGTTCTTC.

The V call is TRBV19, the J call TRBJ1-1; D gene ambiguous. This CDR3 has 14 residues. Trimming left V 7 bases short and J 0 bases short, with 12 bases between. CDR1 is LNHDA and CDR2 is SQIVND in the germline V gene (reference sequence). The CDR3 spells CASKVRLMNTEAFF. For the CDR3, the DNA is TGTGCCAGTAAGGTCCGACTTATGAACACTGAAGCTTTCTTT. Supplemented by reference TRBV19 and TRBJ1-1, the full variable domain reads DGGITQSPKYLFRKEGQNVTLSCEQNLNHDAMYWYRQDPGQGLRLIYYSQIVNDFQKGDIAEGYSVSREKKESFPLTVTSAQKNPTAFYLCASKVRLMNTEAFFGQGTRLTVV.

This clonotype was seen a handful of times. The chain joins TRBV12-3 or TRBV12-4 to TRBJ2-4; TRBD1 aligns across 8 bases. Unmatched junction bases numbered 9, after V lost 2 bases and J lost 0 bases. The CDR3 runs 18 residues. The CDR3 reads CASSLQGARFLAKNIQYF. The CDR3 nucleotides are TGTGCCAGCAGTTTACAGGGGGCCCGCTTCTTAGCCAAAAACATTCAGTACTTC.

This chain uses TRBV5-1 with TRBJ2-1, with 8 bases that match TRBD2. CDR1 and CDR2 (germline): SGHRS, YFSETQ. V lost 2 bases, J lost 15 bases, and 10 bases stayed unmatched. The CDR3 has 13 residues. CDR3 in amino acids: CASSLAGAKILFF. The CDR3 DNA follows: TGCGCCAGCAGCTTAGCGGGGGCGAAGATACTGTTCTTC.

This clonotype was detected only a few times. The chain uses TRBV15 and TRBJ1-5; D is possibly TRBD1 (5 bases). Germline CDR1 LNHNV, CDR2 YYDKDF (reference sequence). The CDR3 sequence is 16 residues long. Trimming stripped 5 bases from V and 3 bases from J, with 17 bases between. As DNA, the CDR3 is TGTGCCACCAGCCCCCGGGACCGACCATCCAATCAGCCCCAGCATTTT. It codes for CATSPRDRPSNQPQHF.

This clonotype was observed many times. The CDR3 here is CASTLQASSYNSPLHF. CDR3 sequence (DNA): TGTGCCAGCACCCTCCAGGCAAGCTCCTATAATTCACCCCTCCACTTT. The chain couples TRBV12-3 or TRBV12-4 to TRBJ1-6; D uncertain. Trimming left V 7 bases short and J 0 bases short, with 13 bases between. This CDR3 contains 16 residues.

The chain recombines TRBV27 with TRBJ1-3, with D perhaps TRBD1 (5 bases). V was cut by 5 bases and J by 3 bases, with 11 bases left in between. Germline V gene data show CDR1 as MNHEY and CDR2 as SMNVEV (reference sequence). The CDR3 consists of 14 residues. In nucleotides, the CDR3 is TGTGCCAGCAGTCCGGGGACGCTTGGAAACACCATATATTTT. Residues: CASSPGTLGNTIYF.

The genes are TRBV12-3 or TRBV12-4 and TRBJ2-1, with a possible D match to TRBD2 (5 bases). The V and J ends lost 5 bases and 3 bases respectively, with 20 bases between them. The CDR3 is 17 residues long. The CDR3 is CASSRRSSAGVYNEQFF. The DNA of the CDR3 is TGTGCCAGCAGTCGCCGCAGCTCGGCGGGTGTCTACAATGAGCAGTTCTTC.

This chain links TRBV5-6 with TRBJ2-7, with D possibly matching TRBD2 (7 bases). The CDR3 has 15 residues. The ends were cut back, 4 bases at V and 0 bases at J, with 14 bases in the middle. Germline V gene lookup returns CDR1 SGHDT and CDR2 YYEEEE. The CDR3 DNA reads TGTGCCAGCAGCCCTAAGGGGGGGCGCTCCTACGAGCAGTACTTC. This sequence encodes CASSPKGGRSYEQYF.

The rearrangement uses TRBV4-1 and TRBJ1-5, with 10 nucleotides matching TRBD1. The CDR3 consists of 17 residues. Germline V lookup: CDR1 MGHRA, CDR2 YSYEKL. Germline trimming cut 6 bases from V and 6 bases from J; bases unmatched to any gene: 14. CDR3 sequence (DNA): TGCGCCAGCAGTTCCAGGACAGGGGGAAGCGGCGGTCAGCCCCAGCATTTT. It yields the protein CASSSRTGGSGGQPQHF.

This clonotype was seen more than once but under ten times. This chain uses TRBV10-3 with TRBJ2-6, with 7 bases aligning to TRBD1. The V gene's germline CDR1 is ENHRY and CDR2 SYGVKD. The CDR3 is 16 amino acids. The V and J ends lost 4 bases and 0 bases, in that order; junction bases with no gene match: 3. CDR3 residues: CAISAGGASGANVLTF. CDR3 DNA: TGTGCCATCAGTGCAGGGGGTGCCTCTGGGGCCAACGTCCTGACTTTC.

The chain uses TRBV11-2 and TRBJ2-7; no clear D gene. The germline V gene has CDR1 SGHAT and CDR2 FQNNGV. The CDR3 totals 14 residues. V was clipped by 2 bases and J by 6 bases, with 14 bases between them. The CDR3 nucleotides read TGTGCCAGCAGCTTATCCAGCCTCTGGGGCGAGCAGTACTTC. It specifies CASSLSSLWGEQYF.

There are a few counts of this clonotype. This chain connects TRBV6-6 to TRBJ2-7, with D hard to call. Trimming stripped 5 bases from V and 3 bases from J, with 8 bases between. Germline CDR1 is MNHNY and CDR2 is SVGAGI (reference sequence). The CDR3 length is 12 residues. The CDR3 is CASSPRFYEQYF. CDR3 in DNA: TGTGCCAGCAGTCCCCGATTCTACGAGCAGTACTTC.

The DNA for the CDR3 is TGTGCCAGCGGAGACAGGGCCACATCCAAGCCCCAGCATTTT. Translating gives CASGDRATSKPQHF. V usage is TRBV6-1 and J usage is TRBJ1-5, with 7 nucleotides matching TRBD1. CDR1 MNHNS and CDR2 SASEGT come from the germline V gene. Trimming at V came to 8 bases and at J to 8 bases, leaving 12 bases not matched to a gene. The CDR3 is 14 residues long.

The rearrangement uses TRBV4-2 and TRBJ2-2; 10 positions match TRBD1. This CDR3 contains 16 residues. The germline V gene encodes CDR1 LGHNA and CDR2 YNFKEQ. The V and J ends lost 5 bases and 8 bases, in that order; junction bases with no gene match: 11. Here the CDR3 reads CASSNRDRGSRGELFF. DNA for the CDR3: TGTGCCAGCAGCAATAGGGACAGGGGTTCAAGGGGGGAGCTGTTTTTT.

Turning to this clonotype: At one end, the junction sequence differs from germline, possibly due to a read error. This sequence joins TRBV6-1 and TRBJ1-1; 9 nucleotides line up with TRBD1. This CDR3 region has 13 residues. Germline CDR1 and CDR2: MNHNS and SASEGT. This chain's CDR3 is CASSEVDRGRIIF. Here the CDR3 DNA reads TGTGCCAGCAGTGAGGTGGACAGGGGTCGCATAATCTTT.

This clonotype came up a few times. V and J are TRBV6-1 and TRBJ2-1; the D is unclear. This CDR3 contains 11 residues. Germline values: CDR1 MNHNS, CDR2 SASEGT. Trimming left V 4 bases short and J 6 bases short, with 4 bases between. DNA of the CDR3: TGTGCCAGCAGTGTGTTCAATGAGCAGTTCTTC. It is translated as CASSVFNEQFF.

This clonotype was recorded only once. This may come from a read error, since a much larger clone is one base off. The chain links TRBV9 to TRBJ1-1; D is possibly TRBD1 (6 bases). In germline, CDR1 is SGDLS, CDR2 YYNGEE. Trimming removed 1 base from V and 4 bases from J, with 8 bases in between. This CDR3 has 13 residues. CDR3 nucleotides: TGTGCCAGCAGCGTACTAGGGGGCACTGAAGCTTTCTTT. This translates into CASSVLGGTEAFF.

This clonotype was picked up a small number of times. The chain employs TRBV20-1 and TRBJ2-7; 9 bases are shared with TRBD2. V lost 6 bases to trimming and J lost 3 bases; unmatched junction nucleotides: 9. Per the germline V gene, CDR1 is DFQATT and CDR2 is SNEGSKA (reference sequence). The CDR3 runs 14 residues. DNA for the CDR3: TGCAGTGCCCGACTCAGCGGGGGGAGCTACGAGCAGTACTTC. This gives the protein CSARLSGGSYEQYF.

The chain couples TRBV12-3 or TRBV12-4 to TRBJ1-5; D is undetermined. V was cut by 5 bases and J by 0 bases, with 11 bases left in between. This CDR3 is built from 15 residues. The CDR3 protein is CASSLDLFSNQPQHF. In nucleotides, the CDR3 is TGTGCCAGCAGTCTGGACTTGTTTAGCAATCAGCCCCAGCATTTT.

This clonotype was counted a few times. The rearrangement links TRBV9 to TRBJ2-1, with TRBD2 matching 9 bases. V shed 5 bases and J 4 bases; nucleotides not matched to a gene: 10. The CDR3 spans 16 residues. CDR1 SGDLS and CDR2 YYNGEE come from the germline V gene. This CDR3 reads CASSGGRAGGYNEQFF. CDR3 nucleotide sequence: TGTGCCAGCAGTGGAGGGCGAGCGGGGGGATACAATGAGCAGTTCTTC.